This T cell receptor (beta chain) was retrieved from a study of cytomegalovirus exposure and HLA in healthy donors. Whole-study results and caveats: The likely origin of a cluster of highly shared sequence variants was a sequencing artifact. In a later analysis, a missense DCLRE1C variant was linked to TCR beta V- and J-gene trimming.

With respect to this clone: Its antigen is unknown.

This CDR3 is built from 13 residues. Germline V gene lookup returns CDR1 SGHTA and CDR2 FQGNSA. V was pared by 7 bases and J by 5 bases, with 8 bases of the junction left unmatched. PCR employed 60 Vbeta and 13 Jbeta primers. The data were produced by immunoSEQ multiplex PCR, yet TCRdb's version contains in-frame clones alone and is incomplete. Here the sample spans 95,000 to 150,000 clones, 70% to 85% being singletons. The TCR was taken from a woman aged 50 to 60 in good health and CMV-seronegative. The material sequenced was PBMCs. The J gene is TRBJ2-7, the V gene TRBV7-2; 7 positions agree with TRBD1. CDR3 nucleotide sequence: TGTGCCAGCACCTTGGGGACAGTCCACGAGCAGTACTTC. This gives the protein CASTLGTVHEQYF. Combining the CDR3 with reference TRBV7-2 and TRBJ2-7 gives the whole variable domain GAGVSQSPSNKVTEKGKDVELRCDPISGHTALYWYRQSLGQGLEFLIYFQGNSAPDKSGLPSDRFSAERTGGSVSTLTIQRTQQEDSAVYLCASTLGTVHEQYFGPGTRLTVT.